A single sample is the source of the 15 T cell receptor beta chains below, sequenced in a study of T cell changes during pregnancy in multiple sclerosis. Profiling relied on immunoSEQ multiplex PCR, and the TCRdb table lists in-frame clones only, not all of them. The sample has approximately 79,000 clones, about 92% seen once. The sequenced sample was CD4+ T cells from peripheral blood mononuclear cells, obtained before pregnancy. The source is a female donor with multiple sclerosis, enrolled in a pregnancy study.

Turning to this clone: Relative to the germline gene, one junction end is altered; a read error may explain this. The V call is TRBV19, the J call TRBJ2-7, with D uncertain. Germline V gene lookup returns CDR1 LNHDA and CDR2 SQIVND (reference sequence). The CDR3 contains 14 residues. DNA for the CDR3: TGTGCCAGTAGCATAGGAGAGACACCCTACGAGCAGTACTTC. It codes for CASSIGETPYEQYF.

The genes are TRBV6-6 and TRBJ1-3, with D maybe TRBD1 (6 bases). V was shortened by 7 bases and J by 0 bases, with 16 bases between the two germline ends. CDR1 and CDR2 from the germline V gene are MNHNY and SVGAGI (reference sequence). The CDR3 consists of 16 residues. The CDR3 protein is CASTLGGASSGNTIYF. DNA for the CDR3: TGTGCCAGCACCCTTGGGGGGGCTAGCTCTGGAAACACCATATATTTT.

The chain employs TRBV7-2 and TRBJ2-1; TRBD2 matches 11 bases. CDR3 length equals 16 residues. Losses at the gene ends were 5 bases for V and 9 bases for J; bases not matched to a gene: 12. CDR1 SGHTA and CDR2 FQGNSA come from the germline V gene. The CDR3 coding sequence is TGTGCCAGCAGCCCGGCGGGACTAGCGGTTTCTTCTGAGCAGTTCTTC. This sequence encodes CASSPAGLAVSSEQFF.

The chain employs TRBV19 and TRBJ1-1, with D maybe TRBD1 (6 bases). V shed 1 base and J shed 4 bases, with 10 bases lying between them. Germline V gene lookup returns CDR1 LNHDA and CDR2 SQIVND (reference sequence). This CDR3 comprises 14 residues. The DNA of the CDR3 is TGTGCCAGTAGTATAGCGACCAGGGGCACTGAAGCTTTCTTT. Translation gives CASSIATRGTEAFF. The full variable domain, rest sourced from reference TRBV19 and TRBJ1-1, is DGGITQSPKYLFRKEGQNVTLSCEQNLNHDAMYWYRQDPGQGLRLIYYSQIVNDFQKGDIAEGYSVSREKKESFPLTVTSAQKNPTAFYLCASSIATRGTEAFFGQGTRLTVV.

V gene TRBV9 combines with J gene TRBJ2-2, with a weak D call TRBD1 (6 bases). Germline lookup yields CDR1 SGDLS and CDR2 YYNGEE. V was trimmed by 2 bases and J by 5 bases, leaving 10 bases between them. The CDR3 loop spans 14 amino acids. This CDR3 reads CASSVGQGTGELFF. The CDR3 DNA follows: TGTGCCAGCAGCGTGGGGCAGGGGACCGGGGAGCTGTTTTTT.

CDR3 residues: CASSSRQETNEKLFF. As DNA, the CDR3 is TGTGCCAGCAGTTCCCGACAGGAAACTAATGAAAAACTGTTTTTT. This chain joins TRBV6-5 and TRBJ1-4, with D tentatively TRBD1 (6 bases). This CDR3 region has 15 residues. Trimming shortened V by 4 bases and J by 1 base, and 10 bases separated the two germline ends. Per the germline V gene, CDR1 is MNHEY and CDR2 is SVGAGI.

This clone was counted once. J is TRBJ2-1 and V is TRBV7-9; D might be TRBD2 (6 bases). CDR3 length equals 16 residues. The germline CDR1 and CDR2 sequences are SEHNR and FQNEAQ (reference sequence). V lost 4 bases and J 0 bases, leaving 13 bases between the germline ends. CDR3 amino acids: CASSYRGRGSYNEQFF. CDR3 DNA sequence: TGTGCCAGCAGCTACAGAGGGCGGGGCTCCTACAATGAGCAGTTCTTC.

The rearrangement joins TRBV5-6 to TRBJ2-7; 15 bases line up with TRBD2. The CDR3 totals 16 residues. Unmatched junction bases numbered 7, after V lost 4 bases and J lost 5 bases. Germline V gene lookup returns CDR1 SGHDT and CDR2 YYEEEE. The CDR3 here is CASSPSGLAGGNEQYF. CDR3 bases: TGTGCCAGCAGCCCCTCGGGACTAGCGGGGGGTAACGAGCAGTACTTC.

The genes are TRBV5-1 and TRBJ1-2, with a possible D match to TRBD1 (6 bases). CDR3 size: 19 residues. Trimming shortened V by 0 bases and J by 5 bases, and 26 bases separated the two germline ends. Germline V lookup: CDR1 SGHRS, CDR2 YFSETQ. DNA of the CDR3: TGCGCCAGCAGCTTGGAAGTATCAATAGGACCAGGGGTCGGTTATGGCTACACCTTC. Protein: CASSLEVSIGPGVGYGYTF.

The V call is TRBV28, the J call TRBJ2-2; 9 bases fit TRBD2. The J segment lost 9 bases and the V segment lost 3 bases, leaving 14 bases of the junction unmatched. This CDR3 has 17 residues. CDR1 and CDR2 from the germline V gene are MDHEN and SYDVKM. CDR3 protein: CASSLGGASSGRWELFF. In DNA, the CDR3 is TGTGCCAGCAGTTTGGGAGGGGCGAGTAGCGGGAGATGGGAGCTGTTTTTT.

The rearrangement uses TRBV5-8 and TRBJ1-5, with D possibly being TRBD1 (6 bases). V was shortened by 2 bases and J by 0 bases, with 18 bases between the two germline ends. Germline V lookup: CDR1 SGHTS, CDR2 YDEGEE. The CDR3 is 18 amino acids. The CDR3 loop reads CASSFIPGHAFSNQPQHF. As DNA, the CDR3 is TGTGCCAGCAGCTTTATTCCGGGACACGCTTTTAGCAATCAGCCCCAGCATTTT.

This clone was found once. J is TRBJ2-1 and V is TRBV6-5; TRBD2 is a possible D gene (6 bases). Germline V gene data show CDR1 as MNHEY and CDR2 as SVGAGI. The CDR3 spans 11 residues. With 6 bases removed from V and 7 bases from J, the gap between germline ends came to 7 bases. The DNA for the CDR3 is TGTGCCAGCAGCCGGGGGAATGAGCAGTTCTTC. It specifies CASSRGNEQFF.

This rearrangement joins TRBV6-1 to TRBJ2-7; possibly TRBD1 for D (5 bases). V shed 4 bases and J shed 3 bases, with 16 bases lying between them. The CDR3 consists of 15 residues. Germline V gene data show CDR1 as MNHNS and CDR2 as SASEGT. CDR3 bases: TGTGCCAGCAGTGCATTCCAACAGGAATACTACGAGCAGTACTTC. Translated, it gives CASSAFQQEYYEQYF.

The chain is built from TRBV11-2 and TRBJ1-4, with D perhaps matching TRBD1 (5 bases). This CDR3 is built from 15 residues. Per germline, CDR1 SGHAT and CDR2 FQNNGV. V lost 0 bases and J 5 bases, leaving 10 bases between the germline ends. The CDR3 DNA sequence: TGTGCCAGCAGCTTAGATCCAGGGTTGAATGAAAAACTGTTTTTT. Translating gives CASSLDPGLNEKLFF.

The J gene is TRBJ1-2, the V gene TRBV18; TRBD1 matches 11 bases. The ends lost 2 bases at V and 3 bases at J; junction bases unmatched: 5. The CDR3 is 16 residues long. Per germline, CDR1 KGHSH and CDR2 LQKENI. In DNA, the CDR3 is TGTGCCAGCTCACCAGACGGACAGGGGGCGGACTATGGCTACACCTTC. Translated: CASSPDGQGADYGYTF.